This T cell receptor (beta chain) was observed in a study of blood T cell repertoires in COVID-19 (dated by TCRdb to 2019 to 2021). Concerning the study at large: Samples covering the acute and convalescent phases of COVID-19 were provided by collaborators in the United States, Italy and Spain. The repertoires were released in a freely available public database meant as a resource for research on the immune response to SARS-CoV-2. The material from the prospective study consisted of cDNA or gDNA derived from T cells, B-cell-depleted T cells, or PBMCs. A de-identified subject ID, COVID-19 status, age in years and sex were almost always included in the sample metadata. Where available, HLA class I and class II types were taken from metadata supplied by the sample provider and were not determined by assay-based typing. Deeply sampled blood TCRbeta repertoires from subjects exposed to, actively infected with, or recovered from COVID-19 were included in the dataset. Samples came from the ongoing ImmuneRACE study (first 160 participants) plus 1,254 subjects from 6 global collaborators. The research as a whole found: The quantity of clinical and demographic metadata differed by source and by participant and was supplied without curation.

Whole blood was collected in K2EDTA tubes by collaborating institutions according to the institutions' own protocols. Collaborator samples were shipped for TCRbeta analysis as frozen whole blood, isolated PBMCs, or DNA extracted from either sample type. According to the germline V gene, CDR1 reads MNHEY and CDR2 reads SVGAGI. CDR3 length: 14 amino acids, cysteine to phenylalanine. Only the CDR3 DNA is retained, 42 bases long and in frame from the first base. V is cut by 7 bases and J by 6 bases, and the space between the germline ends is 15 bases. This clone was seen a few times. The clone's antigen remains unknown. It has no much larger one-base neighbor in the sample; base qualities were not kept. TCRbeta CDR3 regions were amplified from genomic DNA by means of the immunoSEQ Assay, a bias-controlled multiplex PCR. On the study's bioinformatics: The number of nucleated cells in each sample was estimated from the amplification of reference gene primers within the assay. Sequence reads were collapsed and filtered to measure the absolute abundance of every unique TCRbeta CDR3 rearrangement. Productive Simpson clonality was computed per sample as the square root of Simpson's diversity index over productive rearrangements. TCRdb limited this immuneACCESS table to in-frame rearrangements with V and J called. A share of clones is missing; checked studies link under half to unresolved V genes, and the rest is unexplained. The DNA was the basis for D and trimming; V, J and clone size are from that table. For this sample there are about 60,000 clones; around 79% appear just once. The ten most abundant clones make up about 33% of the sample.

This TCR was recovered from a human donor in a cohort sampled during active COVID-19. Sample: peripheral blood. Rearrangement joined TRBV6-5 to TRBJ2-2, with the D gene call left open. The CDR3 in this case is CASTRRGSAGELFF. Here is the DNA: TGTGCCAGCACCAGACGAGGTTCGGCCGGGGAGCTGTTTTTT.